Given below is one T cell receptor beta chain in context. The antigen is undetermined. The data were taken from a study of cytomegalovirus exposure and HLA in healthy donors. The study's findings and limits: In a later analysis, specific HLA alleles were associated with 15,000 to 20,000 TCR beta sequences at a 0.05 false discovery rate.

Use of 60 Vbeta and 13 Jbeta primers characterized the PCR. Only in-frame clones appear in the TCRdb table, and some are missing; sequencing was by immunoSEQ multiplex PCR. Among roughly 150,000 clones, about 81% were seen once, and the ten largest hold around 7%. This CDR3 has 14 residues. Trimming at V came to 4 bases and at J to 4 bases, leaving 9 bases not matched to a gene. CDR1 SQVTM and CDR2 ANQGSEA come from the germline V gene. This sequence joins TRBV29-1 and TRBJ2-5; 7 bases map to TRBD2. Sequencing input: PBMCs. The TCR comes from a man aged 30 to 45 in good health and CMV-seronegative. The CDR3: CSVVPPGGGETQYF. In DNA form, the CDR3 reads TGCAGCGTTGTTCCTCCGGGAGGTGGAGAGACCCAGTACTTC.